The T cell receptor (beta chain) described here comes from a study of blood T cell repertoires in COVID-19. This CDR3 spans 16 amino acids. The germline V gene has CDR1 SEHNR and CDR2 FQNEAQ (reference sequence). With 6 bases removed from V and 6 bases from J, the gap between germline ends came to 24 bases. Only in-frame clones appear in the TCRdb table, and some are missing; sequencing was by immunoSEQ multiplex PCR. The sample includes a few hundred thousand clones, 70% to 90% of them seen just once. V usage is TRBV7-9 and J usage is TRBJ2-7; possibly TRBD2 for D (6 bases). Sequencing input: PBMCs or T cells enriched from blood (not recorded which). The clonotype comes from a woman aged 50 to 60 in a cohort exposed to, infected with or recovered from COVID-19 (not recorded which). The CDR3 DNA reads as TGTGCCAGCAGTCGTCGGGCACCGGGAGCCGTGGGCGAGCAGTACTTC. Protein: CASSRRAPGAVGEQYF.